The clone carrying this TCR beta chain was seen many times. Construction of the TCR beta libraries employed iRepertoire HTBI primers in conjunction with Arm-PCR of CDR3 regions. TCRdb reprocessed the multiplex PCR reads with MiXCR, giving one entry per CDR3 protein. The sample includes roughly 520,000 distinct CDR3 sequences, 12% of them seen just once. This sample was taken from a study of regulatory T cells in long-lasting Graves disease. Time point specified: newly diagnosed GD, antithyroid drugs for less than 3 months. There was RNA extracted from PBMCs, and the TCR library was made from it. The source of the patients was an endocrinology department in Xi'an, China. Trimming cost V 6 bases and J 6 bases; bases outside gene matches: 7. The germline V gene has CDR1 KGHSH and CDR2 LQKENI. This CDR3 spans 14 amino acids. The sample was also reused in another study, on T cells in Graves' hyperthyroidism and ophthalmopathy.

This chain uses TRBV18 with TRBJ1-2, with 10 bases identical to TRBD1. This receptor was obtained from a woman aged 25 to 39 with Graves disease. Sample: peripheral blood mononuclear cells (PBMCs), taken at new diagnosis, from a patient treated with antithyroid drugs. This chain's CDR3 is CASSPRQGADGYTF. DNA of the CDR3: TGTGCCAGCTCCCCTCGACAGGGGGCGGATGGCTACACCTTC.